This entry describes one T cell receptor (beta chain). Its antigen is as yet unknown. The data derive from a study of T cells in Graves' hyperthyroidism and ophthalmopathy. About the research overall: Before any treatment, at initial diagnosis, peripheral blood was collected.

Diagnoses used clinical symptoms, serum thyroxine and TRAb, thyroid ultrasound and orbital computed tomography. The study's findings and limits: Using 13 V-J features, a model discriminated ophthalmopathy from stable hyperthyroidism. In blood, most of the thyroid clonotypes expanded above 0.001 were also present.

CDR1 is LNHDA, CDR2 SQIVND, per germline (reference sequence). CDR3 length: 13 amino acids. The V and J ends lost 3 bases and 1 base respectively, with 6 bases between them. Amplified TCR beta CDR3 regions derived from RNA transcripts. An initial round of RT-PCR targeting the TCR CDR3 relied on the HTBI primer set. From the multiplex PCR reads, TCRdb called clonotypes with MiXCR, one entry per CDR3 protein. The sample lists roughly 500,000 distinct CDR3 sequences, around a fifth seen once, with approximately 49% in the top ten. The rearrangement uses TRBV19 and TRBJ1-1, with D unresolved. Sequenced input: blood. This clonotype was obtained from a woman in her seventies with Graves' ophthalmopathy. The DNA of the CDR3 is TGTGCCAGTAGTATCCTCCCGAACACTGAAGCTTTCTTT. This codes for CASSILPNTEAFF.